Listed here is a single TCR beta chain. The antigen is unknown. The CDR3 has 12 residues. V shed 2 bases and J shed 2 bases, with 0 bases lying between them. Germline values: CDR1 KGHSH, CDR2 LQKENI. These data are taken from a study of T cells in narcolepsy. General study findings and limits: In some patient and control memory CD4+ samples, autoreactive clones were absent. Autoreactive clonotypes reportedly recurred in blood of same and different patients, not controls.

TCRdb keeps only in-frame clones here, not all; method: immunoSEQ multiplex PCR. The sample holds 25,000 to 40,000 clones; 85% to 90% are singletons and the top ten take roughly 1.2%. The receptor was derived from a human donor with narcolepsy. The rearrangement links TRBV18 to TRBJ1-4; unclear D gene. Input material: CD45RA- memory CD4+ T cells from PBMCs. The CDR3 DNA reads TGTGCCAGCTCACCAACTAATGAAAAACTGTTTTTT. It encodes CASSPTNEKLFF. Supplemented by reference TRBV18 and TRBJ1-4, the full variable domain reads NAGVMQNPRHLVRRRGQEARLRCSPMKGHSHVYWYRQLPEEGLKFMVYLQKENIIDESGMPKERFSAEFPKEGPSILRIQQVVRGDSAAYFCASSPTNEKLFFGSGTQLSVL.